Below are 14 T cell receptor beta chains sequenced from a single sample in a study of T-cell memory formation after mild COVID-19. TCRdb passed the 5' RACE reads through MiXCR, listing each CDR3 protein once. The sample includes 85,000 to 120,000 distinct CDR3 sequences, over 10% seen only once; the top ten take around 27%. The sample taken for sequencing was PBMCs or a T cell subset sorted from them (not recorded which). These receptor sequences come from an adult woman who had mild COVID-19 (a few samples of this study predate the infection). Cell type and time point are not known.

This chain uses TRBV25-1 with TRBJ2-3, with TRBD2 identical over 8 bases. The CDR3 is 16 residues long. In germline, CDR1 is MGHDK, CDR2 SYGVNS. With 6 bases clipped from V and 2 bases from J, the junction kept 10 bases outside the gene matches. The CDR3 loop is CASRPRPGGPTDTQYF. The CDR3 DNA follows: TGTGCCAGCAGACCACGACCGGGAGGGCCCACAGATACGCAGTATTTT.

The chain uses TRBV5-1 and TRBJ2-3; 9 nucleotides agree with TRBD2. The CDR3 totals 17 residues. Germline values: CDR1 SGHRS, CDR2 YFSETQ. V was pared by 0 bases and J by 2 bases, with 7 bases of the junction left unmatched. The CDR3 DNA follows: TGCGCCAGCAGCTTGGTGGGACTAGCCAAGCACACAGATACGCAGTATTTT. Encoded protein: CASSLVGLAKHTDTQYF.

The chain links TRBV7-9 to TRBJ2-1; TRBD1 matches 7 bases. Germline CDR1 is SEHNR and CDR2 is FQNEAQ (reference sequence). V lost 5 bases to trimming and J lost 5 bases; unmatched junction nucleotides: 3. The CDR3 is 13 residues long. CDR3 DNA: TGTGCCAGCAGCACCGGACAGGACAATGAGCAGTTCTTC. This encodes CASSTGQDNEQFF.

This clonotype has more than one count but fewer than ten. The chain carries TRBV6-5 and TRBJ2-1; 7 bases match TRBD1. Germline V gene data show CDR1 as MNHEY and CDR2 as SVGAGI. V shed 0 bases and J 3 bases; nucleotides not matched to a gene: 2. This CDR3 is 15 amino acids long. This CDR3 is CASSYSGTVYNEQFF. CDR3 in DNA: TGTGCCAGCAGTTACTCGGGGACAGTCTACAATGAGCAGTTCTTC.

The chain combines TRBV20-1 with TRBJ1-2; D is unresolved. Trimming took off 7 bases at V and 2 bases at J, with 23 bases between the two ends. CDR3 length equals 16 residues. From germline, CDR1 is DFQATT and CDR2 SNEGSKA (reference sequence). The CDR3 nucleotides read TGCAGTGGGTTTCAGGCTAGCGACGTCCCAAACTATGGCTACACCTTC. Translated: CSGFQASDVPNYGYTF.

This clonotype was found many times. J is TRBJ2-7 and V is TRBV3-1; tentative D call: TRBD2 (5 bases). The CDR3 has 16 amino acids. From germline, CDR1 is LGHDT and CDR2 YNNKEL (reference sequence). Trimming took 5 bases from V and 5 from J, leaving 22 bases between them. The CDR3 DNA sequence: TGTGCCAGCAGCTTACACTGGACTCGAACACGGGACGAGCAGTACTTC. Protein sequence: CASSLHWTRTRDEQYF.

This chain joins TRBV4-2 and TRBJ1-1; D is ambiguous. The germline CDR1 and CDR2 sequences are LGHNA and YNFKEQ. The CDR3 extends over 13 amino acids. Deletions cut 4 bases from V and 4 bases from J, with 10 bases between. In DNA, the CDR3 is TGTGCCAGCAGCCCCCATGAGGGCACTGAAGCTTTCTTT. This encodes CASSPHEGTEAFF.

In nucleotides, the CDR3 is TGTGCCAGCAGCGCGACAGAAGACACCGGGGAGCTGTTTTTT. This sequence encodes CASSATEDTGELFF. The chain couples TRBV7-9 to TRBJ2-2, with a tentative D call TRBD1 (5 bases). V was trimmed by 5 bases and J by 3 bases, leaving 10 bases between them. The CDR3 loop spans 14 amino acids. Germline CDR1 reads SEHNR; CDR2 reads FQNEAQ (reference sequence).

The chain combines TRBV27 with TRBJ1-2; D is unclear. Germline values: CDR1 MNHEY, CDR2 SMNVEV (reference sequence). The V and J ends lost 5 bases and 1 base respectively, with 14 bases between them. This CDR3 contains 15 residues. CDR3 nucleotides: TGTGCCAGCAGTCCCCACGCCGGGAATAACTATGGCTACACCTTC. The encoded protein is CASSPHAGNNYGYTF.

There are a few counts of this clonotype. This chain links TRBV25-1 with TRBJ1-1; the D gene is possibly TRBD1 (5 bases). Looked up from germline, CDR1 is MGHDK and CDR2 is SYGVNS. This CDR3 comprises 14 residues. The V and J ends lost 1 base and 6 bases respectively, with 12 bases between them. CDR3 bases: TGTGCCAGCAGTGAATTGGGGGAGAGTGCTGAAGCTTTCTTT. Protein product: CASSELGESAEAFF. Complete variable domain (other parts from reference TRBV25-1 and TRBJ1-1): EADIYQTPRYLVIGTGKKITLECSQTMGHDKMYWYQQDPGMELHLIHYSYGVNSTEKGDLSSESTVSRIRTEHFPLTLESARPSHTSQYLCASSELGESAEAFFGQGTRLTVV.

This chain uses TRBV4-3 with TRBJ2-4; D remains unclear. CDR3 length: 15 residues. V was clipped by 1 base and J by 1 base, with 8 bases between them. From germline, CDR1 is LGHNA and CDR2 YSLEER. DNA of the CDR3: TGCGCCAGCAGCCAAGCTAGGGCGGCCAAAAACATTCAGTACTTC. Amino acids: CASSQARAAKNIQYF.

The chain is built from TRBV5-1 and TRBJ2-1, with 8 positions matching TRBD2. Germline values: CDR1 SGHRS, CDR2 YFSETQ. The CDR3 spans 13 residues. After removal of 7 bases from V and 2 bases from J, the junction contained 2 bases not matched to a gene. The CDR3 nucleotides read TGCGCCAGCGAGGGACTAGCCTACAATGAGCAGTTCTTC. Protein product: CASEGLAYNEQFF.

This clonotype appeared a few times. V is TRBV6-5 and J is TRBJ2-1; D call uncertain. This CDR3 is 17 amino acids long. V shed 0 bases and J shed 13 bases, with 25 bases lying between them. Germline V CDR1 and CDR2: MNHEY, SVGAGI. The CDR3 DNA reads as TGTGCCAGCAGTTACTCGGCAACTAACTCTTTAGACCGACCCCAGTTCTTC. This sequence encodes CASSYSATNSLDRPQFF.

The rearrangement uses TRBV2 and TRBJ1-1; D is undetermined. Germline-derived CDR1 and CDR2 are SNHLY and FYNNEI. The CDR3 is 14 amino acids. V shed 1 base and J shed 1 base, with 7 bases lying between them. CDR3 sequence: CASSEGFRNTEAFF. DNA for the CDR3: TGTGCCAGCAGTGAAGGCTTTCGGAACACTGAAGCTTTCTTT. Full variable domain (remainder filled in from reference TRBV2 and TRBJ1-1): EPEVTQTPSHQVTQMGQEVILRCVPISNHLYFYWYRQILGQKVEFLVSFYNNEISEKSEIFDDQFSVERPDGSNFTLKIRSTKLEDSAMYFCASSEGFRNTEAFFGQGTRLTVV.